The rows below give T cell receptor beta chains drawn from one sample of a study of Ad26.COV2.S vaccination and SARS-CoV-2 variants. The assay was immunoSEQ multiplex PCR, and TCRdb's table has in-frame clones only and misses some. The table records 440,000 or so clones, about 90% of them present only once. This specimen consisted of peripheral blood, obtained in a trial of Ad26.COV2.S vaccine versus placebo. The receptor source for this set is a person aged 18 to 65 who received the Ad26.COV2.S COVID-19 vaccine or a placebo. CDR3s include the opening cysteine and the closing phenylalanine or tryptophan. D genes are given only for firm matches. Not every row has a clone size; where given, it reads once, few, many or a size class.

>TRBD2|.|TRBV11-2|TRBJ2-7
TGTGCCAGCAGCCCCTTGTCTCTAGCGGGAGTCTACGAGCAGTACTTC
CASSPLSLAGVYEQYF
>.|.|TRBV27|TRBJ2-2
TGTGCCAGCAGGCGCTTGGGTGACGGGGAGCTGTTTTTT
CASRRLGDGELFF
>TRBD2|.|TRBV28|TRBJ2-7
TGTGCCAGCAGTGTTAGCGGGGGCTCCTACGAGCAGTACTTC
CASSVSGGSYEQYF
>.|.|TRBV27|TRBJ2-3
TGTGCCAGCAGTTCTCCCTTTCGGACAGATACGCAGTATTTT
CASSSPFRTDTQYF
>.|.|TRBV28|TRBJ2-7
TGTGCCAGCAGTCGTACTAGCAGGTACGAGCAGTACTTC
CASSRTSRYEQYF
>TRBD2|many|TRBV4-1|TRBJ2-1
TGCGCCAGCAGCCAAGTGCACACGGGAGGTTCCTACAATGAGCAGTTCTTC
CASSQVHTGGSYNEQFF
>TRBD1|.|TRBV6-2/TRBV6-3|TRBJ2-7
TGTGCCAGCAGTCGTCCCGGGACAGGAACCTACGAGCAGTACTTC
CASSRPGTGTYEQYF
>TRBD2|.|TRBV7-3|TRBJ2-1
TGTGCCAGCAGCTTAAATAGCGGGAGTCTGGATGAGCAGTTCTTC
CASSLNSGSLDEQFF
>TRBD2|.|TRBV7-8|TRBJ2-1
TGTGCCAGCAGCTCTCTTGCGGGAGGGGGAAATGAGCAGTTCTTC
CASSSLAGGGNEQFF
>.|.|TRBV10-3|TRBJ2-7
TGTGCCATTTCAAAGGAAGCCTACGAGCAGTACTTC
CAISKEAYEQYF
>TRBD2|.|TRBV27|TRBJ2-7
TGTGCCAGCAGGCCTAGCGGGAGATACGAGCAGTACTTC
CASRPSGRYEQYF
>TRBD1|.|TRBV11-2|TRBJ2-1
TGTGCCAGCAGCTTTACAGGGGGCGCCAACAATGAGCAGTTCTTC
CASSFTGGANNEQFF
>.|.|TRBV10-2|TRBJ2-1
TGCGCCAGCAGTGTATCCGACCGCTACAATGAGCAGTTCTTC
CASSVSDRYNEQFF
>.|once|TRBV7-2|TRBJ1-6
TGTGCCAGCAGCTTAGTTGGGTCGGACTATTCACCCCTCCACTTT
CASSLVGSDYSPLHF
>TRBD2|once|TRBV19|TRBJ2-1
TGTGCCAGTAGTACCCCCCCGCAGCGGGGGACTGAGCAGTTCTTC
CASSTPPQRGTEQFF
>.|.|TRBV9|TRBJ1-5
TGTGCCAGCAGCCCGAGCGGGGGGAATCAGCCCCAGCATTTT
CASSPSGGNQPQHF